Listed here are 32 T cell receptor beta chains from one sample, sequenced in a study of blood T cells in healthy people across ages. Combining a sample-barcoded 5' primer with a J-beta primer mix, a second PCR ran for about 6 to 11 cycles. TCRdb redid the calling of the 5' RACE reads with MiXCR, one entry per CDR3 protein. The repertoire holds about 1 million distinct CDR3 sequences, with almost 25% as singletons. This same sample was also part of a study on T cells of mothers and their children.

Sequenced input: blood. These receptor sequences come from a girl aged 2 to 9 in good health.

This clonotype appeared a few times. This chain links TRBV7-8 with TRBJ1-2; the match to TRBD1 covers 7 bases. V was clipped by 2 bases and J by 7 bases; unmatched bases: 19. This CDR3 has 18 residues. CDR1 is SGHVS, CDR2 FQNEAQ, per germline. The CDR3 nucleotides read TGTGCCAGCAGCTTAAGGAGACGGGACAGCAAGGTTGGACGTGGCTACACCTTC. Its translation: CASSLRRRDSKVGRGYTF.

The chain joins TRBV5-1 to TRBJ2-5; TRBD2 is a possible D gene (6 bases). The J call may be incorrect, as the DNA end agrees better with TRBJ2-1. Germline V gene data show CDR1 as SGHRS and CDR2 as YFSETQ. This CDR3 spans 15 amino acids. The CDR3 here is CASSLYRGGVDEQFF. The CDR3 nucleotides are TGCGCCAGCAGCTTGTATCGGGGAGGTGTTGATGAGCAGTTCTTC.

This clonotype was detected only a few times. The chain carries TRBV12-3 or TRBV12-4 and TRBJ2-5; D unresolved. Trimming shortened V by 7 bases and J by 5 bases, and 14 bases separated the two germline ends. This CDR3 contains 13 residues. In DNA, the CDR3 is TGTGCCAGCACCCTATGGGGTAGGGAGACCCAGTACTTC. Its translation: CASTLWGRETQYF.

This rearrangement joins TRBV28 to TRBJ1-2; D is undetermined. Germline loops: CDR1 MDHEN, CDR2 SYDVKM. The V end lost 2 bases, the J end lost 8 bases, and 9 bases lay between the germline ends. The CDR3 spans 12 residues. The CDR3 DNA is TGTGCCAGCAGTTTAGTGCTGGGAGGCTACACCTTC. The encoded protein is CASSLVLGGYTF.

A few counts support this clonotype. An end of the junction differs from the germline gene, which may be a read error. This chain's CDR3 is CASSQGGAYTGELFF. The CDR3 bases are TGTGCCAGCAGCCAGGGAGGGGCGTACACCGGGGAGCTGTTCTTT. The chain employs TRBV4-2 and TRBJ2-2; 7 nucleotides match TRBD2. CDR3 length: 15 residues. Germline CDR1 and CDR2: LGHNA and YNFKEQ.

This chain links TRBV5-6 with TRBJ1-2, with D possibly matching TRBD1 (5 bases). CDR3 length equals 17 residues. V was trimmed by 5 bases and J by 6 bases, leaving 26 bases between them. Germline assignment: CDR1 SGHDT and CDR2 YYEEEE. The DNA of the CDR3 is TGTGCCAGCAGACGCAGACAGAGGGGACCGGAATCAAATGGCTACACCTTC. It encodes CASRRRQRGPESNGYTF. The whole variable domain, remainder taken from reference TRBV5-6 and TRBJ1-2, is DAGVTQSPTHLIKTRGQQVTLRCSPKSGHDTVSWYQQALGQGPQFIFQYYEEEERQRGNFPDRFSGHQFPNYSSELNVNALLLGDSALYLCASRRRQRGPESNGYTFGSGTRLTVV.

This clonotype turned up a few times. The V gene is TRBV5-1, the J gene TRBJ1-6; D gene uncertain. Trimming took off 4 bases at V and 18 bases at J, with 11 bases between the two ends. CDR1 is SGHRS and CDR2 is YFSETQ in the germline V gene. The length of the CDR3 is 10 residues. CDR3 sequence reads: CASSPSEGHF. The CDR3 DNA reads TGCGCCAGCAGCCCCTCTGAGGGCCACTTT.

This chain connects TRBV6-5 to TRBJ2-1; D unclear. This CDR3 has 15 residues. Trimming took off 8 bases at V and 0 bases at J, with 14 bases between the two ends. Germline lookup yields CDR1 MNHEY and CDR2 SVGAGI. CDR3 loop: CASGLGDNSYNEQFF. The CDR3 nucleotides are TGTGCCAGCGGATTAGGAGACAACTCCTACAATGAGCAGTTCTTC.

CDR3 nucleotide sequence: TGTGCCAGCAGCGTAGGCGGGTCGTATGGCTACACCTTC. It translates to CASSVGGSYGYTF. The chain carries TRBV9 and TRBJ1-2; the D is unclear. The V end was cut by 0 bases, the J end by 5 bases, with 8 bases between. The CDR3 is made up of 13 amino acids. Germline V gene data show CDR1 as SGDLS and CDR2 as YYNGEE.

This clonotype has just a few counts. This sequence joins TRBV6-2 or TRBV6-3 and TRBJ2-1; the match to TRBD2 covers 9 bases. The J call may be mistaken, given a closer DNA end match to TRBJ2-7. The V gene's germline CDR1 is MNHEY and CDR2 SVGEGT. This CDR3 has 18 residues. The CDR3 DNA sequence: TGTGCCAGCAGTTTTAGTCCGAGCGGGGGGACCGTCGTTTACGAGCAGTACTTC. It is translated as CASSFSPSGGTVVYEQYF.

As concerns this clonotype: This may be a read error, as it is one base from a much larger clone. The chain combines TRBV7-9 with TRBJ1-2; no reliable D call. V was cut by 3 bases and J by 2 bases, with 7 bases left in between. The CDR3 runs to 13 residues. Germline values: CDR1 SEHNR, CDR2 FQNEAQ (reference sequence). The CDR3 DNA reads TGTGCCAGCAGCTTGAAGGAGAACTATGGCTACACCTTC. It yields the protein CASSLKENYGYTF.

This clonotype came up a few times. The chain carries TRBV29-1 and TRBJ2-1, with TRBD1 identical over 9 bases. CDR3 size: 14 residues. Trimming removed 4 bases from V and 7 bases from J; junction bases left unmatched: 8. CDR1 SQVTM and CDR2 ANQGSEA come from the germline V gene. The CDR3 region has the DNA TGCAGCGTTGGTGGGACAGGGCGGGGTAATGAGCAGTTCTTC. This encodes CSVGGTGRGNEQFF.

The V call is TRBV13, the J call TRBJ2-2, with D possibly called TRBD1 or TRBD2 (5 bases each). This CDR3 has 15 residues. CDR1 and CDR2 from the germline V gene are PRHDT and FYEKMQ (reference sequence). Trimming took 5 bases from V and 1 from J, leaving 11 bases between them. CDR3 sequence: CASSTGPLNTGELFF. CDR3 bases: TGTGCCAGCAGCACGGGACCTCTGAACACCGGGGAGCTGTTTTTT.

The chain combines TRBV11-1 with TRBJ2-1, with D unclear. V was trimmed by 1 base and J by 4 bases, leaving 8 bases between them. From germline, CDR1 is SGHAT and CDR2 FQDESV (reference sequence). The CDR3 loop spans 14 amino acids. Here the CDR3 reads CASSLVDKYNEQFF. The DNA of the CDR3 is TGTGCCAGCAGCTTAGTAGACAAATACAATGAGCAGTTCTTC.

The V and J genes are TRBV5-1 and TRBJ2-5; 8 bases are shared with TRBD2. This CDR3 region has 17 residues. V shed 1 base, J shed 4 bases, and the junction held 12 bases outside the gene matches. Germline CDR1 is SGHRS and CDR2 is YFSETQ. DNA of the CDR3: TGCGCCAGCAGCTTGACTCTCGGGACTAGTAACGGAGAGACCCAGTACTTC. Translating it yields CASSLTLGTSNGETQYF.

There are a few counts of this clonotype. The CDR3 here is CASSKPRDRGLVGELFF. CDR3 DNA sequence: TGTGCCAGCAGCAAACCTCGGGACAGGGGGCTGGTCGGGGAGCTGTTTTTT. The chain employs TRBV21-1 and TRBJ2-2; the listed D gene, TRBD1, was not tested against the DNA. TRBV21-1 is a documented pseudogene. The CDR3 sequence is 17 residues long.

In its sample, this clonotype was seen a few times. The V gene is TRBV27, the J gene TRBJ1-5, with TRBD1 matching over 7 bases. V lost 7 bases to trimming and J lost 6 bases; unmatched junction nucleotides: 9. This CDR3 is built from 14 residues. Germline CDR1 reads MNHEY; CDR2 reads SMNVEV (reference sequence). The chain's CDR3 is CASKITGALQPQHF. The CDR3 coding sequence is TGTGCCAGCAAGATCACAGGGGCGCTTCAGCCCCAGCATTTT.

The J gene is TRBJ2-1, the V gene TRBV27; 7 nucleotides line up with TRBD2. Trimming took 3 bases from V and 0 from J; bases not matched to a gene: 2. The CDR3 runs to 15 residues. CDR1 MNHEY and CDR2 SMNVEV come from the germline V gene (reference sequence). DNA of the CDR3: TGTGCCAGCAGTTTCGGGGGGATCTCCTACAATGAGCAGTTCTTC. Amino acid sequence: CASSFGGISYNEQFF.

The table lists this clonotype with a few counts. The chain recombines TRBV27 with TRBJ2-6; no reliable D call. The germline gives CDR1 MNHEY, CDR2 SMNVEV (reference sequence). V dropped 9 bases and J dropped 0 bases, with 12 bases sitting between them. The CDR3 covers 15 residues. In DNA, the CDR3 is TGTGCCAGTCGTCTGGAAAACTCTGGGGCCAACGTCCTGACTTTC. Its translation: CASRLENSGANVLTF.

The chain links TRBV7-8 to TRBJ2-5; either TRBD1 or TRBD2 may fit D (5 bases each). The DNA end favors TRBJ2-1, so the J call may be wrong. Germline V gene data show CDR1 as SGHVS and CDR2 as FQNEAQ. The CDR3 sequence is 15 residues long. The chain's CDR3 is CASSPRGASGNEQFF. For the CDR3, the DNA is TGTGCCAGCAGCCCTCGAGGGGCCTCTGGGAATGAGCAGTTCTTC.

V usage is TRBV7-3 and J usage is TRBJ1-4; D remains unclear. This CDR3 has 15 amino acids. Trimming pared 0 bases from V and 7 bases from J, leaving 12 bases between. Germline V gene data show CDR1 as SGHTA and CDR2 as FQGTGA. The CDR3: CASSLTAGMGEKLFF. The CDR3 DNA is TGTGCCAGCAGCTTAACGGCCGGGATGGGTGAAAAACTGTTTTTT.

The chain is built from TRBV6-2 or TRBV6-3 and TRBJ2-5, with D perhaps TRBD2 (5 bases). In germline, CDR1 is MNHEY, CDR2 SVGEGT. Trimming left V 4 bases short and J 5 bases short, with 11 bases between. The CDR3 is 13 residues long. The CDR3 region has the DNA TGTGCCAGCAGTTGGTCTAGCTACGAGACCCAGTACTTC. Residues: CASSWSSYETQYF.

A few counts support this clonotype. It may be a read error: a sequence one base away is much more abundant. This sequence joins TRBV12-3 or TRBV12-4 and TRBJ2-5; the D gene is possibly TRBD2 (6 bases). Trimming shortened V by 7 bases and J by 7 bases, and 19 bases separated the two germline ends. The CDR3 consists of 14 residues. Here the CDR3 reads CASKRGGGEGTQYF. The CDR3 nucleotides read TGTGCCAGCAAAAGGGGAGGAGGGGAAGGGACCCAGTACTTC.

This chain links TRBV25-1 with TRBJ2-3, with D possibly matching TRBD1 (5 bases). CDR3 length: 14 amino acids. The V gene's germline CDR1 is MGHDK and CDR2 SYGVNS. Trimming removed 6 bases at V and 8 bases at J, with 18 bases between. The chain's CDR3 is CASSPQDGRGTQYF. The DNA of the CDR3 is TGTGCCAGCAGCCCCCAAGACGGTAGGGGTACGCAGTATTTT.

This clonotype has just a few counts. The rearrangement links TRBV6-6 to TRBJ2-3, with 10 bases aligning to TRBD2. There are 16 residues in the CDR3. With 7 bases clipped from V and 1 base from J, the junction kept 8 bases outside the gene matches. Germline CDR1 is MNHNY and CDR2 is SVGAGI (reference sequence). The CDR3: CASIIAGGPGTDTQYF. CDR3 nucleotide sequence: TGTGCCAGCATAATAGCGGGAGGTCCGGGCACAGATACGCAGTATTTT.

The chain couples TRBV29-1 to TRBJ2-2, with 10 bases lining up with TRBD1. This CDR3 is 14 amino acids long. Germline CDR1 reads SQVTM; CDR2 reads ANQGSEA. The junction had 4 bases not matched to a gene; V was cut back by 3 bases and J by 6 bases. In nucleotides, the CDR3 is TGCAGCGTTGATGGGACAGGGGCTGCCGGGGAGCTGTTTTTT. This codes for CSVDGTGAAGELFF.

The rearrangement links TRBV18 to TRBJ2-3; D remains ambiguous. Deletions cut 0 bases from V and 4 bases from J, with 8 bases between. The germline CDR1 and CDR2 sequences are KGHSH and LQKENI. The CDR3 is made up of 14 amino acids. CDR3 coding DNA: TGTGCCAGCTCACCACCGGCTTATCCAGATACGCAGTATTTT. This sequence encodes CASSPPAYPDTQYF.

The chain carries TRBV10-2 and TRBJ2-1; D is possibly TRBD1 (6 bases). The end of the DNA aligns better with TRBJ2-7, so the J call may be wrong. The germline V gene encodes CDR1 WSHSY and CDR2 SAAADI. This CDR3 is 12 amino acids long. This CDR3 reads CASSGGHGEQYF. CDR3 DNA: TGCGCCAGCAGTGGGGGGCACGGAGAGCAGTACTTC.

This clonotype has a handful of counts. The chain is built from TRBV6-4 and TRBJ2-1; 7 nucleotides line up with TRBD2. CDR3 size: 15 residues. V shed 3 bases and J 4 bases; nucleotides not matched to a gene: 6. Germline values: CDR1 MRHNA, CDR2 SNTAGT. The CDR3, as DNA: TGTGCCAGCAGTGAATCAAGCGGGGAATACAATGAGCAGTTCTTC. Its translation is CASSESSGEYNEQFF.

The chain employs TRBV7-2 and TRBJ1-4, with 8 nucleotides matching TRBD1. This CDR3 region has 16 residues. CDR1 SGHTA and CDR2 FQGNSA come from the germline V gene. With V trimmed by 1 base and J by 5 bases, 6 bases remained unmatched. Here the CDR3 DNA reads TGTGCCAGCAGCTTAGGAGGGACAGGAAGGAATGAAAAACTGTTTTTT. Translation gives CASSLGGTGRNEKLFF. Looking up the rest from reference TRBV7-2 and TRBJ1-4 gives the full variable domain: GAGVSQSPSNKVTEKGKDVELRCDPISGHTALYWYRQSLGQGLEFLIYFQGNSAPDKSGLPSDRFSAERTGGSVSTLTIQRTQQEDSAVYLCASSLGGTGRNEKLFFGSGTQLSVL.

Only a few counts were recorded for this clonotype. This chain connects TRBV4-3 to TRBJ1-4; possibly TRBD1 for D (5 bases). The CDR3 runs 15 residues. Germline V gene sequence: CDR1 LGHNA, CDR2 YSLEER. V was clipped by 3 bases and J by 5 bases, with 13 bases between them. The CDR3 DNA reads TGCGCCAGCAGCCAGTGGCGGGGGGTAAATGAAAAACTGTTTTTT. It is translated as CASSQWRGVNEKLFF.

J is TRBJ2-3 and V is TRBV27, with D perhaps matching TRBD2 (6 bases). The CDR3 sequence is 15 residues long. Per the germline V gene, CDR1 is MNHEY and CDR2 is SMNVEV (reference sequence). Deletions cut 1 base from V and 2 bases from J, with 10 bases between. The CDR3 DNA sequence: TGTGCCAGCAGTTTATTTCGCGGGAACACAGATACGCAGTATTTT. This encodes CASSLFRGNTDTQYF.